One T cell receptor beta chain is described in this entry. This clone's antigen is unknown. No base quality values were provided; no much bigger clone lies one nucleotide off. According to the description, T-allo10 cells that came from the donor were anergic, were specific for host alloantigens, and could carry out alloantigen-specific suppression. Germline trimming: 4 bases from V, 0 bases from J; junction bases outside gene matches: 4. Reading from cysteine to phenylalanine, the CDR3 counts 16 amino acids. The DNA shown is the 48-base CDR3, in frame from base 1. The germline V gene gives CDR1 as SGHTA and CDR2 as FQGNSA. This entry comes from a study of type 1 regulatory T cells (dated by TCRdb to about 2021). The study in broad terms: The study characterized an in vitro protocol that generated a Tr1-enriched, alloantigen-specific CD4 T cell product named T-allo10. T-allo10 was being tested clinically in patients with hematological malignancies who were undergoing allogeneic hematopoietic stem cell transplantation.

The sequencing machine was an Illumina MiSeq. TCRdb's own reprocessing of the public reads used fastp at Q25 and MiXCR and kept productive beta chains. Merged by CDR3 protein, the rows form single entries marked with the most common genes and DNA. The sample table lists roughly 67,000 distinct CDR3 sequences, 55% to 80% of them with a count of one. The ten largest account for less than 8.5% of the sample. Input material: cultured T cells, either the whole culture or a sorted T cell fraction (not recorded which). Taken with the paper, the label for cell subset or site translates to: Tr1-enriched cell product generated in vitro against host alloantigens. Here the chain combines TRBV7-2 and TRBJ2-1, and TRBD1 matches 9 of the central bases. The receptor was isolated from a human donor in good health. The sequenced DNA: TGTGCCAGCAGCTGGGACAGGGTGAGCTCCTACAATGAGCAGTTCTTC. It encodes CASSWDRVSSYNEQFF.